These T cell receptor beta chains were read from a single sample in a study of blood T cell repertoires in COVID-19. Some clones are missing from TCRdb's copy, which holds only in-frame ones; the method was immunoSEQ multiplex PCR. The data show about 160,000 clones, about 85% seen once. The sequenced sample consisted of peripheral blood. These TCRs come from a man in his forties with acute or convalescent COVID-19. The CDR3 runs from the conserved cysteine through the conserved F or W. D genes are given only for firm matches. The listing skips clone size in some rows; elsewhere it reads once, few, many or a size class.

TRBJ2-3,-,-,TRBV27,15,CASSLGWGEVDTQYF,TGTGCCAGCAGTTTGGGATGGGGCGAGGTAGATACGCAGTATTTT
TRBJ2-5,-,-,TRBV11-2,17,CASNLLLSDREKETQYF,TGTGCCAGCAACCTCCTCCTATCGGACAGAGAAAAAGAGACCCAGTACTTC
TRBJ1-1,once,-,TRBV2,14,CASMDRGGNTEAFF,TGTGCCAGCATGGATAGGGGAGGGAACACTGAAGCTTTCTTT
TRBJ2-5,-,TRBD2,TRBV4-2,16,CASSQGPGTSEGTQYF,TGTGCCAGCAGCCAAGGTCCCGGGACTAGTGAGGGGACCCAGTACTTC
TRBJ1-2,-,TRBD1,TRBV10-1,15,CASSATLTGIYGYTF,TGCGCCAGCAGTGCGACCTTGACAGGGATCTATGGCTACACCTTC
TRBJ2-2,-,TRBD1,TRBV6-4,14,CASGQGANTGELFF,TGTGCCAGCGGACAGGGGGCTAACACCGGGGAGCTGTTTTTT
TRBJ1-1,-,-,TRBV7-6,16,CASSPRSTGLNTEAFF,TGTGCCAGCAGCCCTCGATCGACAGGACTGAACACTGAAGCTTTCTTT
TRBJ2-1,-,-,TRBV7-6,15,CASSSGTQYLNEQFF,TGTGCCAGCAGCTCAGGGACTCAGTACCTAAATGAGCAGTTCTTC
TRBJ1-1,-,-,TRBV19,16,CASSIGATTIWTEAFF,TGTGCCAGTAGTATAGGAGCTACTACTATCTGGACTGAAGCTTTCTTT
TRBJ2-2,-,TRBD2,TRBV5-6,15,CASSLDGGAAGELFF,TGTGCCAGCAGCTTGGACGGGGGGGCCGCCGGGGAGCTGTTTTTT
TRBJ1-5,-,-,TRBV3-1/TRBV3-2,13,CASSYQVNQPQHF,TGTGCCAGCAGCTACCAGGTGAATCAGCCCCAGCATTTT
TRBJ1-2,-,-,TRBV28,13,CASRVGQFYGYTF,TGTGCCAGCAGGGTGGGGCAGTTCTATGGCTACACCTTC
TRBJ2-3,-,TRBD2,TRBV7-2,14,CASSLFLGGDTQYF,TGTGCCAGCAGCTTATTTTTGGGGGGGGATACGCAGTATTTT
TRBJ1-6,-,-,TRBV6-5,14,CASSRDERNSPLHF,TGTGCCAGCAGTCGTGACGAGCGTAATTCACCCCTCCACTTT
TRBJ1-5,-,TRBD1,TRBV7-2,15,CASSPMTGEIQPQHF,TGTGCCAGCAGCCCCATGACAGGGGAGATCCAGCCCCAGCATTTT
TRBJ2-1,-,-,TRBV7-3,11,CASSPGHEQFF,TGTGCCAGCAGCCCCGGACACGAGCAGTTCTTC
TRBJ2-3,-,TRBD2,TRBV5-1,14,CASSLEAGLDTQYF,TGCGCCAGCAGCTTGGAAGCGGGGCTAGATACGCAGTATTTT
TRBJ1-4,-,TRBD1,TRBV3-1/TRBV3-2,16,CASSPRKGQGEEKLFF,TGTGCCAGCAGCCCCAGAAAAGGACAGGGGGAGGAAAAACTGTTTTTT
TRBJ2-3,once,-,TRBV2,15,CASNGVDSSTDTQYF,TGTGCCAGCAATGGGGTGGACTCTAGCACAGATACGCAGTATTTT
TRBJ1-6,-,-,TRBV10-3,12,CAISEAREPLHF,TGTGCCATCAGTGAGGCGCGGGAGCCCCTCCACTTT
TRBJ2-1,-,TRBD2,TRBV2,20,CASSDPFRGGYLVSYNEQFF,TGTGCCAGCAGTGATCCCTTTCGGGGGGGGTACCTTGTCTCCTACAATGAGCAGTTCTTC
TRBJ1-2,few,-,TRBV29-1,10,CSVGSDGYTF,TGCAGCGTTGGGTCAGATGGCTACACCTTC
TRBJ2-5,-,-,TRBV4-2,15,CASSQEGQKQETQYF,TGTGCCAGCAGCCAGGAGGGACAGAAGCAAGAGACCCAGTACTTC
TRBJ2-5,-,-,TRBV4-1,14,CASRAQISQETQYF,TGCGCCAGCAGGGCACAGATCTCCCAAGAGACCCAGTACTTC
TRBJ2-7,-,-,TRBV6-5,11,CATSSGLEQYF,TGTGCCACCTCTTCGGGTTTGGAGCAGTACTTC
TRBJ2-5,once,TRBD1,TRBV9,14,CASSRGDREETQYF,TGTGCCAGCAGCAGGGGAGACAGGGAAGAGACCCAGTACTTC
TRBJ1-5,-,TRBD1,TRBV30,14,CAWKLQGSNQPQHF,TGTGCCTGGAAATTACAGGGGAGCAATCAGCCCCAGCATTTT
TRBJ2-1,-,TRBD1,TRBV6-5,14,CASSRDSSYNEQFF,TGTGCCAGCAGCCGGGACAGTTCTTACAATGAGCAGTTCTTC
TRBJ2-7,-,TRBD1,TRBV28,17,CASSPDLTGSSMHEQYF,TGTGCCAGCAGCCCGGACCTGACAGGGAGCTCAATGCACGAGCAGTACTTC
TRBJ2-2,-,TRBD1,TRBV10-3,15,CAISPGQGGTGELFF,TGTGCCATCAGTCCTGGACAGGGGGGAACCGGGGAGCTGTTTTTT
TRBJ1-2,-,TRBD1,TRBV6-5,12,CASSPGQGPYTF,TGTGCCAGCAGTCCTGGACAGGGACCCTACACCTTC
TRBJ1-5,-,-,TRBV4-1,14,CASSQGELHQPQHF,TGCGCCAGCAGCCAAGGGGAGCTACATCAGCCCCAGCATTTT
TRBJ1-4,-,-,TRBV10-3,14,CAISETVPNEKLFF,TGTGCCATCAGTGAGACAGTTCCTAATGAAAAACTGTTTTTT
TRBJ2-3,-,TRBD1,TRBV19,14,CASSIARGIDTQYF,TGTGCCAGTAGTATAGCCAGGGGGATAGATACGCAGTATTTT
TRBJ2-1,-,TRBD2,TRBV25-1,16,CASSDSGLAGLNEQFF,TGTGCCAGCAGTGACTCGGGACTAGCGGGGCTCAATGAGCAGTTCTTC
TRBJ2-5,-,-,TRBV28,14,CASSFGGSEETQYF,TGTGCCAGCAGTTTTGGGGGGTCGGAAGAGACCCAGTACTTC
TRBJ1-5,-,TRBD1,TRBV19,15,CASSPGTGRPYPQHF,TGTGCCAGTAGTCCTGGGACAGGGCGCCCTTATCCCCAGCATTTT
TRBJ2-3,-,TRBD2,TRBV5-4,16,CASSLAGGASTDTQYF,TGTGCCAGCAGCTTGGCCGGGGGGGCGAGCACAGATACGCAGTATTTT
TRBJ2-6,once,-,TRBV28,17,CASSFLLRLSGANVLTF,TGTGCCAGCAGTTTTCTCCTACGATTGTCTGGGGCCAACGTCCTGACTTTC
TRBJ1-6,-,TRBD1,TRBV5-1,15,CASSLETGGSSPLHF,TGCGCCAGCAGCTTGGAGACAGGGGGGAGTTCACCCCTCCACTTT
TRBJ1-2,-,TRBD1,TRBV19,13,CATTPGQLSGYTF,TGTGCCACAACTCCGGGACAGCTGTCTGGCTACACCTTC
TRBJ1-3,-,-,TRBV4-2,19,CASSQTPPVRKRAGNTIYF,TGTGCCAGCAGCCAAACCCCCCCGGTGAGGAAAAGAGCTGGAAACACCATATATTTT
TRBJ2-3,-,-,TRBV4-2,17,CASSQATGQGRPDTQYF,TGTGCCAGCAGCCAAGCGACCGGACAAGGCCGCCCAGATACGCAGTATTTT
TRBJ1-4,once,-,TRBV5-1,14,CASSYFGTNEKLFF,TGCGCCAGCAGTTATTTCGGGACTAATGAAAAACTGTTTTTT
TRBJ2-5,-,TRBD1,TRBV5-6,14,CASRPGQGGETQYF,TGTGCCAGCCGCCCGGGACAGGGCGGGGAGACCCAGTACTTC
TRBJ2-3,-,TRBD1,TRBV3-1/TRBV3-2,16,CASSPNSGQVTDTQYF,TGTGCCAGCAGCCCAAACTCGGGACAGGTCACAGATACGCAGTATTTT
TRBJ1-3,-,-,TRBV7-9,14,CASSLSFTGNTIYF,TGTGCCAGCAGCCTTTCCTTTACTGGAAACACCATATATTTT
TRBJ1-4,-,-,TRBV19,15,CASSIGETTNEKLFF,TGTGCCAGTAGTATCGGGGAGACAACTAATGAAAAACTGTTTTTT
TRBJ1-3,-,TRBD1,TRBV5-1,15,CASSLQGVAGNTIYF,TGCGCCAGCAGCCTACAGGGGGTTGCTGGAAACACCATATATTTT
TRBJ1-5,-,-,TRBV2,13,CASKEGKTQPQHF,TGTGCCAGCAAGGAGGGTAAGACACAGCCCCAGCATTTT
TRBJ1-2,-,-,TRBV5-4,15,CASSLDLGALGGYTF,TGTGCCAGCAGCTTGGATCTGGGGGCGCTTGGCGGCTACACCTTC
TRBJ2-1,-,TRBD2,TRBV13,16,CASSLNLAGPNNEQFF,TGTGCCAGCAGCTTAAATCTAGCGGGGCCCAACAATGAGCAGTTCTTC
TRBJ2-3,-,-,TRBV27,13,CASSLEVLHTQYF,TGTGCCAGCAGTTTGGAGGTCCTCCATACGCAGTATTTT
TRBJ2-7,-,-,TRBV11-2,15,CASSLGQGNVYEQYF,TGTGCCAGCAGCTTAGGCCAGGGGAACGTCTACGAGCAGTACTTC
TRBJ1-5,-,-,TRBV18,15,CASSLIREYNQPQHF,TGTGCCAGCTCACTTATCCGGGAATACAATCAGCCCCAGCATTTT